This TCR beta chain was documented in a study of beta chain features in type 1 diabetes. Study-level results: Fewer insertions but more deletions were seen at VDJ junctions in type 1 diabetes patients. The naive, central memory and Treg TCRB repertoires showed an apparent similarity that was greater among patients than among healthy donors.

The whole isolated RNA underwent reverse transcription, so sequencing captured expressed TCRB transcripts. Clones were read by immunoSEQ multiplex PCR, and TCRdb kept only the in-frame ones, dropping some. The data show almost 350,000 clones, approximately 8% seen once. To note about this clone: The antigen is unknown.

One heparinised draw, averaging about 0.11 L, was taken per donor. Source material: central memory CD4+ T cells from blood. This sequence originates from a woman under 30 in good health.

The CDR3 loop is CASGGRFYEQYF. The DNA for the CDR3 is TGTGCCAGCGGAGGGAGATTCTACGAGCAGTACTTC. The rearrangement joins TRBV2 to TRBJ2-7; weak D call: TRBD2 (6 bases). CDR1 is SNHLY, CDR2 FYNNEI, per germline. V lost 8 bases and J 3 bases, leaving 11 bases between the germline ends. The CDR3 has 12 amino acids. Looking up the rest from reference TRBV2 and TRBJ2-7 gives the full variable domain: EPEVTQTPSHQVTQMGQEVILRCVPISNHLYFYWYRQILGQKVEFLVSFYNNEISEKSEIFDDQFSVERPDGSNFTLKIRSTKLEDSAMYFCASGGRFYEQYFGPGTRLTVT.